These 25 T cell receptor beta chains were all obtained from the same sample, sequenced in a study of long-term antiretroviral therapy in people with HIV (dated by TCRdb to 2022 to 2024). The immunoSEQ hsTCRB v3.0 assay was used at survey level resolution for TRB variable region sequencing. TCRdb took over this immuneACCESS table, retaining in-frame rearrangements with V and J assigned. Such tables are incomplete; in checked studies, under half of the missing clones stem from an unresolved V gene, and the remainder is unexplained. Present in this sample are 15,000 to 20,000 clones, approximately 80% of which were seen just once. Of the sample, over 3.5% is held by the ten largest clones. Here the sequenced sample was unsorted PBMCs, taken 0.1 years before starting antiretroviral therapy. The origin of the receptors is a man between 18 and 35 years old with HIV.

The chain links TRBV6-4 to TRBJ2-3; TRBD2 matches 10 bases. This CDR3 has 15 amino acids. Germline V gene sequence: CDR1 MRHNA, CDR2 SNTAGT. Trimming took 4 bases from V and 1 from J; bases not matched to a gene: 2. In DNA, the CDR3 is TGTGCCAGCAGTGCAACTAGCGGGGGCACAGATACGCAGTATTTT. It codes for CASSATSGGTDTQYF.

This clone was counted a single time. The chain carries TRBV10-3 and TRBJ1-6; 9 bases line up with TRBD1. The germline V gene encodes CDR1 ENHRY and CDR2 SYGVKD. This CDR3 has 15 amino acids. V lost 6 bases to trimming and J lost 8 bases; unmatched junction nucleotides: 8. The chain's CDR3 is CAIRKGQGNDSPLHF. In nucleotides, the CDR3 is TGTGCCATCAGGAAGGGACAGGGTAATGATTCACCCCTCCACTTT.

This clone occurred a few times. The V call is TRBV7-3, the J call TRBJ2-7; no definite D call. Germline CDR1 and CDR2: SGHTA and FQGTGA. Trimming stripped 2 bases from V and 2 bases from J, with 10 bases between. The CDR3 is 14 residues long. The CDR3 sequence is CASSLLSGPYEQYF. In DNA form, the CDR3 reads TGTGCCAGCAGCTTATTATCAGGACCCTACGAGCAGTACTTC.

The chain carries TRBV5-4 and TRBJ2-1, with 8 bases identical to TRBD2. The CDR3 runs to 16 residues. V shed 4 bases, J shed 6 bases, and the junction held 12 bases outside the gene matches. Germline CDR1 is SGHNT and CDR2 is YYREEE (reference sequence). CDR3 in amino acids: CASSGARGGAGNEQFF. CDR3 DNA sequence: TGTGCCAGCAGCGGGGCACGGGGGGGCGCAGGCAATGAGCAGTTCTTC.

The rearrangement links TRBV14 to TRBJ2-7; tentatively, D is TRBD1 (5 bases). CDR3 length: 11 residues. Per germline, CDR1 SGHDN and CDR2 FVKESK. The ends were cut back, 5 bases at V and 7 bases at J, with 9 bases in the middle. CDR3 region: CASSIRGEQYF. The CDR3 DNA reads TGTGCCAGCAGCATAAGGGGAGAGCAGTACTTC.

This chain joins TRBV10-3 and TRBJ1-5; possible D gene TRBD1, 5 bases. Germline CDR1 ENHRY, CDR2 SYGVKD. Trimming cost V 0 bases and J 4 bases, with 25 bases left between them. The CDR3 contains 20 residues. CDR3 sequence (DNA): TGTGCCATCAGTGAGTCGCTACAGGTAAACGACTTACGAAGAAATCAGCCCCAGCATTTT. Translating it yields CAISESLQVNDLRRNQPQHF.

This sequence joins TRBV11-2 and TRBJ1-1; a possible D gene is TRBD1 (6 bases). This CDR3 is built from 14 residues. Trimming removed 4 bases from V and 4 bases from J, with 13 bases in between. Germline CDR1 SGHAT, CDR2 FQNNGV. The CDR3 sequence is CASSYNRVGTEAFF. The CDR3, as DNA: TGTGCCAGCAGCTATAACAGGGTGGGCACTGAAGCTTTCTTT.

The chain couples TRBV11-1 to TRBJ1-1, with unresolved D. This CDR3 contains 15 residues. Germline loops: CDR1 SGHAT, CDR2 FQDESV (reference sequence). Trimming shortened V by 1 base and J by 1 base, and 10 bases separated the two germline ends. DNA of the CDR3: TGTGCCAGCAGCTTAGTTGGGGATCGGAACACTGAAGCTTTCTTT. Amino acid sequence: CASSLVGDRNTEAFF.

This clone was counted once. Written as DNA, the CDR3 is TGCGCCAGCAGCCCTTCCGCCAGGGCCCACGAGCAGTACTTC. Residues: CASSPSARAHEQYF. This sequence joins TRBV4-3 and TRBJ2-7; the D gene is possibly TRBD1 (5 bases). This CDR3 comprises 14 residues. In germline, CDR1 is LGHNA, CDR2 YSLEER. Trimming cost V 4 bases and J 5 bases, with 15 bases left between them.

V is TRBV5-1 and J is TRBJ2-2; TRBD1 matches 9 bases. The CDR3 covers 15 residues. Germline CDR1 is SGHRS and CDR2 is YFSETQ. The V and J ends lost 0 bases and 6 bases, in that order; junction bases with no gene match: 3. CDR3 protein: CASSLGDRGAGELFF. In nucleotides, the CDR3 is TGCGCCAGCAGCTTGGGAGACAGGGGGGCCGGGGAGCTGTTTTTT. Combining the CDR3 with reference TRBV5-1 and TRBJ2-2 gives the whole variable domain KAGVTQTPRYLIKTRGQQVTLSCSPISGHRSVSWYQQTPGQGLQFLFEYFSETQRNKGNFPGRFSGRQFSNSRSEMNVSTLELGDSALYLCASSLGDRGAGELFFGEGSRLTVL.

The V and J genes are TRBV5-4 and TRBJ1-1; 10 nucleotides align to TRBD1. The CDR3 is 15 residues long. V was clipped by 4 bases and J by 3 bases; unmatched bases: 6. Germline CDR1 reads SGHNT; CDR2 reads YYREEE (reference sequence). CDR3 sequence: CASSPGTGADTEAFF. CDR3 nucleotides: TGTGCCAGCAGCCCTGGGACAGGGGCTGACACTGAAGCTTTCTTT.

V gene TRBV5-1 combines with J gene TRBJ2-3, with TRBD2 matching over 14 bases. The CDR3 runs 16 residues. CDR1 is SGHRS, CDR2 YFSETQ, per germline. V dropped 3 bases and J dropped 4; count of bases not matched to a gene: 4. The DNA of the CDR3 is TGCGCCAGCAGCTCCGGGACTAGCGGGAGCTCAGATACGCAGTATTTT. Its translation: CASSSGTSGSSDTQYF.

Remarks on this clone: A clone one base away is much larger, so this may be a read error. The CDR3 reads CASTEQFF. In DNA form, the CDR3 reads TGTGCCAGCACAGAGCAGTTCTTC. The chain links TRBV11-1 to TRBJ2-1, with D hard to call. The CDR3 is made up of 8 amino acids. Trimming took 7 bases from V and 10 from J, leaving 2 bases between them. CDR1 and CDR2 from the germline V gene are SGHAT and FQDESV (reference sequence).

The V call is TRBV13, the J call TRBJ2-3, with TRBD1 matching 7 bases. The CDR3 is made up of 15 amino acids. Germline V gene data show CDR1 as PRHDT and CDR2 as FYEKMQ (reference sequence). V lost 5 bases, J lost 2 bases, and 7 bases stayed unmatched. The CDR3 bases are TGTGCCAGCAGCACTCAGACAGGGATCACAGATACGCAGTATTTT. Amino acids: CASSTQTGITDTQYF.

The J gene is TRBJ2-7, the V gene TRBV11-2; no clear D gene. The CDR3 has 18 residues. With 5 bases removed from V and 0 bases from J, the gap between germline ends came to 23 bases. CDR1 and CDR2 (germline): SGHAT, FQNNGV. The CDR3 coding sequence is TGTGCCAGCAGCCTACGTAAGAACTGGGCAGTGAGCTCCTACGAGCAGTACTTC. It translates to CASSLRKNWAVSSYEQYF.

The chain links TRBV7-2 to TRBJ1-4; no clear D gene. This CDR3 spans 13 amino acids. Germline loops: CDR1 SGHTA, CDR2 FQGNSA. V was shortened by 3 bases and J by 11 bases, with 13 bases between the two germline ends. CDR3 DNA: TGTGCCAGCAGCTTTGGGCCGGCCGGGAAACTGTTTTTT. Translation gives CASSFGPAGKLFF.

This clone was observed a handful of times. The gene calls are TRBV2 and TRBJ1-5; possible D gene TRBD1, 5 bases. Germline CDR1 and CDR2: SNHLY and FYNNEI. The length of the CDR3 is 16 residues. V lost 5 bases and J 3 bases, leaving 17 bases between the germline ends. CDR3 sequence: CASSLLGTGNNQPQHF. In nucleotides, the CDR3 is TGTGCCAGCAGTCTCTTAGGGACGGGGAACAATCAGCCCCAGCATTTT.

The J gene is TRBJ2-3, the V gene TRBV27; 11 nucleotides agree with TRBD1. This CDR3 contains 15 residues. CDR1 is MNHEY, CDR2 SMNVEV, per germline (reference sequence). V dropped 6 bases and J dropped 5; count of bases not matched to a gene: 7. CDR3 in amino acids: CASRPDRGRGDTQYF. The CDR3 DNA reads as TGTGCCAGCAGGCCGGACAGGGGGCGAGGAGATACGCAGTATTTT.

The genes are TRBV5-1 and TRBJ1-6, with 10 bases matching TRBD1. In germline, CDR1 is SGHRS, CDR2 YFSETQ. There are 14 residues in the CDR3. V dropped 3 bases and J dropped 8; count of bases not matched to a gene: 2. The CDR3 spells CASSWGTGDSPLHF. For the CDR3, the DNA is TGCGCCAGCAGCTGGGGGACAGGGGATTCACCCCTCCACTTT.

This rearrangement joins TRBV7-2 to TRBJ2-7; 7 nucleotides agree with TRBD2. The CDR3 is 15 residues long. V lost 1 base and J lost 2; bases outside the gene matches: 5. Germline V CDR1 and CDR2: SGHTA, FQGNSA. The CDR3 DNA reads TGTGCCAGCAGCTTAGGGGCTAGCGGTACCTACGAGCAGTACTTC. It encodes CASSLGASGTYEQYF.

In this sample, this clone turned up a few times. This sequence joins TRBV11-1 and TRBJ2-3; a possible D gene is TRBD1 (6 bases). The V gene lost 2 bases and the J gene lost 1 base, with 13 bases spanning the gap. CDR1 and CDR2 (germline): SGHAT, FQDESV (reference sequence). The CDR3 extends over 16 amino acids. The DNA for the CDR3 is TGTGCCAGCAGCTTAAACAGGGTCGGCGGCACAGATACGCAGTATTTT. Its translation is CASSLNRVGGTDTQYF.

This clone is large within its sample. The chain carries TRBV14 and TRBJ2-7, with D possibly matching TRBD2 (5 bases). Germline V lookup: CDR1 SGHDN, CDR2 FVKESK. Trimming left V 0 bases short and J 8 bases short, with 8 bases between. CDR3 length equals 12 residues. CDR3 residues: CASSQDRTQQYF. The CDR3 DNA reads TGTGCCAGCAGCCAAGATCGGACTCAGCAGTACTTC.

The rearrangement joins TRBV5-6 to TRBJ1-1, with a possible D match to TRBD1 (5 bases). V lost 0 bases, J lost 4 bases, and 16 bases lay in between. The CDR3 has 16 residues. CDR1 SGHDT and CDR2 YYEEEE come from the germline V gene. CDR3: CASSLGGGGLGTEAFF. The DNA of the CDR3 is TGTGCCAGCAGCTTGGGAGGTGGGGGTTTAGGCACTGAAGCTTTCTTT.

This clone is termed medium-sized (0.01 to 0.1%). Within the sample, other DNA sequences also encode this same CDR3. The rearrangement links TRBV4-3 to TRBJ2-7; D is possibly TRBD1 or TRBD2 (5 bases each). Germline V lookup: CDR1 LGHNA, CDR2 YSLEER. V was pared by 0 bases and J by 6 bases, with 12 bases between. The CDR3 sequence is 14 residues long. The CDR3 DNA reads TGCGCCAGCAGCCAAGATCGAGGGGCGGGCGAGCAGTACTTC. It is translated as CASSQDRGAGEQYF.

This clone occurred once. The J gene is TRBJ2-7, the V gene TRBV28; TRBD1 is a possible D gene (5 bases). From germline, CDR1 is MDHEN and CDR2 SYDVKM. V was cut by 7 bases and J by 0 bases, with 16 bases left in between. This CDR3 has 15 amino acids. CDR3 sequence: CASTPQDFSSYEQYF. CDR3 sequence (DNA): TGTGCCAGCACCCCACAGGATTTTAGCTCCTACGAGCAGTACTTC.